The 21 T cell receptor beta chains reported below all come from one sample, sequenced in a study of shared clonotypes between healthy human individuals. Repertoires were generated with immunoSEQ multiplex PCR, while TCRdb's copy carries only in-frame clones and drops some. This sample has roughly 2,300,000 clones; 92% occur once, and the top ten carry 0.3% to 0.4%. The specimen sequenced was naive CD4+ T cells from PBMCs. Subset denoted: CD45RA+ positively selected. Every receptor here comes from a man between 18 and 29 years old in good health. Some clones in this sample may be carry-over from other donors' samples.

The chain has TRBV2 and TRBJ2-7; TRBD2 aligns across 7 bases. The CDR3 loop spans 15 amino acids. Trimming cost V 8 bases and J 3 bases; bases outside gene matches: 13. Germline lookup yields CDR1 SNHLY and CDR2 FYNNEI. DNA for the CDR3: TGTGCCAGCGGCCGAACGGGAGGCAGATTCTACGAGCAGTACTTC. Translation: CASGRTGGRFYEQYF.

This chain connects TRBV6-5 to TRBJ2-7; D is undetermined. The length of the CDR3 is 14 residues. Trimming stripped 0 bases from V and 1 base from J, with 7 bases between. The V gene's germline CDR1 is MNHEY and CDR2 SVGAGI. This CDR3 is CASSYSIASYEQYF. The CDR3 bases are TGTGCCAGCAGTTACTCAATCGCTTCCTACGAGCAGTACTTC.

The rearrangement uses TRBV7-3 and TRBJ1-2; the D gene is possibly TRBD1 (6 bases). The ends were cut back, 3 bases at V and 4 bases at J, with 12 bases in the middle. This CDR3 has 14 amino acids. Germline V gives CDR1 SGHTA, CDR2 FQGTGA. CDR3 amino acids: CASSLDGGGYGYTF. The CDR3 DNA reads as TGTGCCAGCAGCTTGGATGGGGGCGGCTATGGCTACACCTTC.

This chain joins TRBV7-3 and TRBJ1-1; TRBD1 aligns across 8 bases. Germline trimming cut 5 bases from V and 3 bases from J; bases unmatched to any gene: 2. The germline V gene encodes CDR1 SGHTA and CDR2 FQGTGA. The CDR3 totals 13 residues. CDR3 sequence (DNA): TGTGCCAGCAGCCAGACAGGGGACACTGAAGCTTTCTTT. It codes for CASSQTGDTEAFF. The full variable domain, completed using reference TRBV7-3 and TRBJ1-1, is GAGVSQTPSNKVTEKGKYVELRCDPISGHTALYWYRQSLGQGPEFLIYFQGTGAADDSGLPNDRFFAVRPEGSVSTLKIQRTERGDSAVYLCASSQTGDTEAFFGQGTRLTVV.

The chain employs TRBV15 and TRBJ1-5; D gene ambiguous. The CDR3 totals 16 residues. Germline CDR1 is LNHNV and CDR2 is YYDKDF (reference sequence). Trimming stripped 2 bases from V and 2 bases from J, with 13 bases between. The CDR3 bases are TGTGCCACCAGCAGAAAGACGGGAACGGGCAATCAGCCCCAGCATTTT. This sequence encodes CATSRKTGTGNQPQHF.

In regard to this clone: Other DNA sequences in this sample translate to the same CDR3. The gene calls are TRBV18 and TRBJ2-5; D is unclear. CDR1 KGHSH and CDR2 LQKENI come from the germline V gene. The CDR3 is 12 amino acids. V was trimmed by 3 bases and J by 4 bases, leaving 6 bases between them. DNA for the CDR3: TGTGCCAGCTCACCTGACGGAGAGACCCAGTACTTC. This codes for CASSPDGETQYF.

V gene TRBV7-2 combines with J gene TRBJ2-3; D is undetermined. Trimming removed 2 bases from V and 1 base from J, with 13 bases in between. The CDR3 runs to 16 residues. In germline, CDR1 is SGHTA, CDR2 FQGNSA. For the CDR3, the DNA is TGTGCCAGCAGCTTATCGATTCAGGCGGGCACAGATACGCAGTATTTT. This translates into CASSLSIQAGTDTQYF. The variable domain in full, completed from reference TRBV7-2 and TRBJ2-3, reads GAGVSQSPSNKVTEKGKDVELRCDPISGHTALYWYRQSLGQGLEFLIYFQGNSAPDKSGLPSDRFSAERTGGSVSTLTIQRTQQEDSAVYLCASSLSIQAGTDTQYFGPGTRLTVL.

The chain has TRBV11-2 and TRBJ1-4, with a weak D call TRBD1 (6 bases). Germline loops: CDR1 SGHAT, CDR2 FQNNGV. This CDR3 region has 13 residues. Between the trimmed V and J ends, which lost 6 bases and 4 bases, there was a span of 9 bases. CDR3 sequence reads: CASRGQNNEKLFF. DNA of the CDR3: TGTGCCAGCAGGGGACAAAATAATGAAAAACTGTTTTTT.

This chain joins TRBV7-9 and TRBJ2-5; 10 bases are shared with TRBD2. Trimming removed 7 bases from V and 1 base from J; junction bases left unmatched: 6. Germline V CDR1 and CDR2: SEHNR, FQNEAQ (reference sequence). The CDR3 is 15 amino acids. The chain's CDR3 is CASNLAGVTQETQYF. For the CDR3, the DNA is TGTGCCAGCAACCTAGCGGGGGTCACCCAAGAGACCCAGTACTTC.

Details on this clone: At the DNA level, this CDR3 is encoded by other sequences in the same sample as well. The chain is built from TRBV19 and TRBJ1-1; TRBD1 matches at 8 bases. The CDR3 has 13 residues. J gave up 5 bases and V 2 bases, and 1 base lay outside the gene matches. The germline gives CDR1 LNHDA, CDR2 SQIVND (reference sequence). CDR3 loop: CASSITGGTEAFF. The DNA for the CDR3 is TGTGCCAGTAGTATAACAGGGGGGACTGAAGCTTTCTTT.

In DNA, the CDR3 is TGCGCCAGCAGCTTGGCCGGGGACGTGGGGGGAGAGACCCAGTACTTC. This encodes CASSLAGDVGGETQYF. The V call is TRBV5-1, the J call TRBJ2-5; possible D gene TRBD2, 6 bases. The CDR3 consists of 16 residues. V lost 0 bases to trimming and J lost 4 bases, with 16 bases between them. Germline assignment: CDR1 SGHRS and CDR2 YFSETQ.

V and J are TRBV28 and TRBJ2-7; TRBD1 aligns across 7 bases. The CDR3 has 14 amino acids. V lost 6 bases, J lost 3 bases, and 8 bases stayed unmatched. Germline CDR1 reads MDHEN; CDR2 reads SYDVKM. The CDR3 reads CASRPPGQNYEQYF. In DNA, the CDR3 is TGTGCCAGCAGGCCTCCGGGACAGAACTACGAGCAGTACTTC.

The chain combines TRBV7-2 with TRBJ1-1; perhaps TRBD1 as D (5 bases). The CDR3 runs 13 residues. V lost 6 bases and J lost 7, with 15 bases in between. The germline CDR1 and CDR2 sequences are SGHTA and FQGNSA. The CDR3 nucleotides are TGTGCCAGCAGGCCAGGGACCGACCATGAAGCTTTCTTT. This gives the protein CASRPGTDHEAFF.

A remark on this clone: This specimen includes other DNA sequences encoding the same CDR3. The chain's CDR3 is CASSSGQGNEQFF. Written as DNA, the CDR3 is TGTGCCAGCAGCTCGGGACAGGGGAATGAGCAGTTCTTC. J is TRBJ2-1 and V is TRBV7-2; TRBD1 agrees at 10 bases. The germline gives CDR1 SGHTA, CDR2 FQGNSA. The CDR3 covers 13 residues. V was pared by 4 bases and J by 7 bases, with 1 base of the junction left unmatched.

The rearrangement links TRBV5-1 to TRBJ2-5; tentatively, D is TRBD1 (6 bases). This CDR3 is built from 14 residues. The V end was cut by 3 bases, the J end by 1 base, with 10 bases between. Germline V gene sequence: CDR1 SGHRS, CDR2 YFSETQ. CDR3 loop: CASSWDTSQETQYF. For the CDR3, the DNA is TGCGCCAGCAGCTGGGACACCTCCCAAGAGACCCAGTACTTC.

The chain employs TRBV9 and TRBJ2-1, with D hard to call. The CDR3 is made up of 13 amino acids. The V and J ends lost 4 bases and 8 bases respectively, with 13 bases between them. The germline gives CDR1 SGDLS, CDR2 YYNGEE. CDR3 amino acids: CASSPRAVHEQFF. CDR3 DNA sequence: TGTGCCAGCAGCCCCCGCGCCGTTCATGAGCAGTTCTTC. Complete variable domain (other parts from reference TRBV9 and TRBJ2-1): DSGVTQTPKHLITATGQRVTLRCSPRSGDLSVYWYQQSLDQGLQFLIQYYNGEERAKGNILERFSAQQFPDLHSELNLSSLELGDSALYFCASSPRAVHEQFFGPGTRLTVL.

The V gene is TRBV4-2, the J gene TRBJ2-1, with 9 bases aligning to TRBD2. The V gene end was trimmed by 1 base and the J gene end by 2 bases; junction bases not matched to a gene: 3. In germline, CDR1 is LGHNA, CDR2 YNFKEQ. This CDR3 contains 16 residues. The CDR3: CASSQATSGAYNEQFF. CDR3 DNA sequence: TGTGCCAGCAGCCAAGCGACTAGCGGTGCCTACAATGAGCAGTTCTTC.

The rearrangement uses TRBV4-3 and TRBJ2-7; TRBD1 aligns across 10 bases. This CDR3 is built from 15 residues. In germline, CDR1 is LGHNA, CDR2 YSLEER. After removal of 0 bases from V and 4 bases from J, the junction contained 3 bases not matched to a gene. CDR3 in DNA: TGCGCCAGCAGCCAAGATGGGGGACAGGGGTACGAGCAGTACTTC. Protein sequence: CASSQDGGQGYEQYF.

V gene TRBV27 combines with J gene TRBJ2-1, with D possibly TRBD2 on 5 matching bases. Germline V lookup: CDR1 MNHEY, CDR2 SMNVEV (reference sequence). This CDR3 has 13 amino acids. V lost 0 bases and J 15 bases, leaving 15 bases between the germline ends. DNA of the CDR3: TGTGCCAGCAGTTTATCCGGCGGACGGGGTCGGTTCTTC. It encodes CASSLSGGRGRFF.

The CDR3 nucleotides are TGTGCCAGCAGAGACAGATACGAGCAGTACTTC. This encodes CASRDRYEQYF. The chain uses TRBV28 and TRBJ2-7; possibly TRBD1 for D (5 bases). CDR1 and CDR2 from the germline V gene are MDHEN and SYDVKM. This CDR3 has 11 amino acids. V lost 6 bases and J lost 4, with 7 bases in between.

The chain employs TRBV5-1 and TRBJ2-7; no clear D gene. The germline gives CDR1 SGHRS, CDR2 YFSETQ. V was trimmed by 1 base and J by 7 bases, leaving 15 bases between them. The CDR3 consists of 14 residues. The CDR3 nucleotides read TGCGCCAGCAGCTTGCGAAGTGGCCTCGGGGAGCAGTACTTC. Translating it yields CASSLRSGLGEQYF.